This TCR beta chain originates from a study of CD8+ T cells in alopecia areata (dated by TCRdb to between 2017 and 2018). Concerning the study at large: Treated patients were enrolled in an open-label pilot trial of oral tofacitinib, 5 to 10 mg twice daily, for moderate-to-severe alopecia areata. Patients stayed on tofacitinib for 6 to 18 months and then had 6 months of follow-up off drug so that delayed response and recurrence could be assessed. Disease severity in treated patients was measured with the SALT score, which quantifies the percentage of affected scalp surface area. In both human patients and the C3H/HeJ mouse model, the study applied high-throughput TCRbeta sequencing to look at T cell clonal expansion in alopecia areata. Scalp tissue and sorted CD4+ and CD8+ peripheral blood T cells from patchy and totalis/universalis alopecia areata patients and from healthy controls were covered by human TCRbeta sequencing. Tofacitinib-treated patients had biopsies at baseline and at 4 and 24 weeks of treatment, with a later scalp biopsy in several patients. Clonality in the scalp was compared among normal scalp (n=4), patchy alopecia areata scalp (n=8), and alopecia totalis/universalis scalp (n=8). RNA came from the PAXgene miRNA kit for fixed scalp, the miRNeasy kit for PBMCs, and the RNeasy kit for mouse skin. TCRbeta CDR3 regions were amplified by immunoSEQ multiplex PCR using 35 Vbeta forward and 13 Jbeta reverse primers.

About this clone itself: The clone's antigen remains unknown. Base qualities are missing; no much larger clone stands one base away.

The time point label for this specimen denotes: more than 3 weeks on oral tofacitinib. The treatment or condition label corresponds to: oral pan-JAK inhibitor, 5-10 mg twice daily. From alopecia areata patients, peripheral blood was collected along with lesional scalp punch biopsies. PBMCs were isolated by density centrifugation and stained for CD3, CD4 and CD8, after which CD4+ and CD8+ T cells were sorted on a FACSAria. CDR1 and CDR2 are drawn from the germline V gene (reference sequence): LNHNV, YYDKDF. The CDR3 covers 16 residues, taking in both the cysteine and the phenylalanine. Only the CDR3 portion is preserved as DNA: 48 bases, with reading frame beginning at the first base. V ends up 3 bases short and J 3 bases short, with an unmatched junction base count of 5. Receptor amplification or capture employed the immunoSEQ multiplex PCR assay. For TCR sequencing, RNA was extracted from every sample and reverse transcribed into cDNA to serve as template. SuperScript III was used for first-strand cDNA synthesis, primed with a 2:1 mix of oligo-dT and random hexamers. A synthetic immune receptor repertoire was used to assess amplification bias, and residual bias was removed computationally. The paper's processing steps were these. Raw reads were preprocessed for error removal, and CDR3 was defined according to IMGT conventions as running from the conserved cysteine to phenylalanine. Clonality was calculated as 1 minus Shannon entropy normalized by log2 of the number of productive unique TCRs. Whether scalp clones were CD4 or CD8 was inferred by matching scalp TCRbeta sequences against CD4 and CD8 repertoires sorted from blood. TCRdb's version of the immuneACCESS table is confined to in-frame rearrangements and falls short of the full clone set. An unresolved V gene accounts for under half of the shortfall where checked; the remainder is of unknown origin. V and J calls and clone size follow that table, whereas D and trimming were derived from the DNA. For this sample there are about 200,000 clones; 50% to 70% appear just once. Approximately 1.4% of the sample goes to the ten largest clones.

The paper's findings and limits, for the study overall: Shared TCR sequences between patients were less evident than in mice, which may be partly attributable to HLA diversity in the patient population. Scalp clonality and the number of expanded CD8+ clones among the top 100 scalp clones were significantly decreased by tofacitinib. Because the treated cohort was small and had only one nonresponder, larger studies are needed to examine links between baseline CD8+ expansion and response. Higher clonality and more expanded CD8+ clones were observed in lesional scalp than in normal scalp, particularly in alopecia totalis/universalis, a finding suggestive of antigenic drive. Resident alphabeta T cells in normal human skin are also sequenced, complicating scalp TCR repertoire analysis, unlike mouse skin dominated by gammadelta T cells. During tofacitinib treatment, many expanded lesional clones remained in scalp and blood, and this persistence may partly explain relapse after treatment is stopped.

Rearrangement joined TRBV15 to TRBJ2-6; 7 middle bases align to TRBD1. The sequencing used CD4+ T cells sorted from blood, collected at week 4, from a patient treated with tofacitinib. The receptor was derived from a human donor with alopecia areata. The bases read TGTGCCACCAGCAGGCAGACAGGGCGTGGGGCCAACGTCCTGACTTTC. This gives the protein CATSRQTGRGANVLTF.